The text below deals with one T cell receptor (beta chain). The sample belongs to a study of cytomegalovirus exposure and HLA in healthy donors. In the PCR, 60 Vbeta and 13 Jbeta primers were used. Measured with immunoSEQ multiplex PCR; TCRdb has only the in-frame clones, and not every one. The data contain over 150,000 clones, about three quarters of them singletons. The sample was PBMCs. The source of this sequence is a woman in her 40s in good health and CMV-seropositive.

The CDR3 nucleotides are TGCAGCGTTCGGACAGATATGAACACTGAAGCTTTCTTT. Translating gives CSVRTDMNTEAFF. The chain recombines TRBV29-1 with TRBJ1-1; perhaps TRBD1 as D (6 bases). V gave up 5 bases and J gave up 0 bases, with 10 bases separating them. The CDR3 loop spans 13 amino acids. Germline V lookup: CDR1 SQVTM, CDR2 ANQGSEA.